These T cell receptor beta chains were read from a single sample in a study of CDR3 diversity in severe acne. TCRdb re-derived calls from the PCR reads in MiXCR, one entry per CDR3 protein. The top ten clones hold under 15% of a sample with approximately 97,000 distinct CDR3 sequences, about half of them seen once. Input material: blood. The source of these receptors is a male donor with acne. Each CDR3 is given with its conserved first and last residue. The D gene is left open where the match is weak. Clone size is not always given. Where it is, it says once, few, many or a class for expanded clones.

size: medium-sized
D: .
V: TRBV15
J: TRBJ2-1
CDR3: CATSDRGSYNEQFF
DNA: TGTGCCACCAGCGATAGGGGCTCCTACAATGAGCAGTTCTTC

size: .
D: TRBD2
V: TRBV27
J: TRBJ2-4
CDR3: CASSYSGLAGSIQYF
DNA: TGTGCCAGCAGTTATTCCGGACTAGCGGGAAGCATTCAGTACTTC

size: .
D: .
V: TRBV7-9
J: TRBJ2-7
CDR3: CASSLLTAYEQYF
DNA: TGTGCCAGCAGTTTATTGACGGCCTACGAGCAGTACTTC

size: many
D: TRBD1
V: TRBV7-8
J: TRBJ2-1
CDR3: CASSPRDREGSSYNEQFF
DNA: TGTGCCAGCAGCCCTCGGGACAGGGAAGGAAGCTCCTACAATGAGCAGTTCTTC

size: .
D: TRBD1
V: TRBV19
J: TRBJ1-2
CDR3: CASSITGGDGYTF
DNA: TGTGCCAGTAGTATCACAGGGGGAGATGGCTACACCTTC

size: .
D: .
V: TRBV15
J: TRBJ1-6
CDR3: CATSRDLEVRSPLHF
DNA: TGTGCCACCAGCAGAGACCTAGAAGTTCGTTCACCCCTCCACTTT

size: .
D: .
V: TRBV7-8
J: TRBJ2-7
CDR3: CASSLAQQGTYEQYF
DNA: TGTGCCAGCAGCTTAGCGCAACAGGGCACCTACGAGCAGTACTTC

size: medium-sized
D: .
V: TRBV24-1
J: TRBJ2-2
CDR3: CATSDLTVTGELFF
DNA: TGTGCCACCAGTGATTTAACAGTTACCGGGGAGCTGTTTTTT

size: .
D: TRBD2
V: TRBV25-1
J: TRBJ2-1
CDR3: CASSGGLAGNEQFF
DNA: TGTGCCAGCAGTGGCGGACTAGCGGGGAATGAGCAGTTCTTC

size: .
D: .
V: TRBV10-1
J: TRBJ1-4
CDR3: CASGTGGDEKLFF
DNA: TGCGCCAGCGGGACGGGGGGCGATGAAAAACTGTTTTTT

size: .
D: .
V: TRBV29-1
J: TRBJ2-5
CDR3: CSVEDLGTLRETQYF
DNA: TGCAGCGTTGAAGACCTCGGGACTCTCAGGGAGACCCAGTACTTC

size: many
D: TRBD1
V: TRBV6-5
J: TRBJ2-7
CDR3: CASSYSRGQGSYEQYF
DNA: TGTGCCAGCAGTTACTCGAGGGGACAGGGCTCCTACGAGCAGTACTTC

size: .
D: TRBD2
V: TRBV7-9
J: TRBJ2-2
CDR3: CASSFRTSGIAGELFF
DNA: TGTGCCAGCAGCTTCCGGACTAGCGGGATTGCCGGGGAGCTGTTTTTT

size: once
D: TRBD2
V: TRBV9
J: TRBJ2-3
CDR3: CASSAGYREGSSTDTQYF
DNA: TGTGCCAGCAGCGCAGGGTATCGGGAGGGAAGTAGCACAGATACGCAGTATTTT

size: medium-sized
D: .
V: TRBV29-1
J: TRBJ1-5
CDR3: CSVEGGGGQPQHF
DNA: TGCAGCGTTGAAGGGGGAGGAGGTCAGCCCCAGCATTTT

size: .
D: .
V: TRBV11-2
J: TRBJ2-7
CDR3: CASSLDSYSYEQYF
DNA: TGTGCCAGCAGCTTAGATTCGTACTCCTACGAGCAGTACTTC

size: .
D: TRBD2
V: TRBV6-5
J: TRBJ2-7
CDR3: CASSPGTSGTYEQYF
DNA: TGTGCCAGCAGTCCCGGGACTAGCGGTACCTACGAGCAGTACTTC

size: many
D: TRBD2
V: TRBV2
J: TRBJ2-7
CDR3: CASLLDSGRAYEQYF
DNA: TGTGCCAGTCTATTGGATAGCGGGAGGGCCTACGAGCAGTACTTC

size: .
D: TRBD2
V: TRBV10-3
J: TRBJ2-1
CDR3: CAIEGTSGVNEQFF
DNA: TGTGCCATCGAAGGGACTAGCGGTGTCAATGAGCAGTTCTTC

size: .
D: .
V: TRBV9
J: TRBJ2-6
CDR3: CASTWGSGANVLTF
DNA: TGTGCCAGCACTTGGGGCTCTGGGGCCAACGTCCTGACTTTC

size: .
D: TRBD1
V: TRBV25-1
J: TRBJ2-2
CDR3: CASGDRVNTGELFF
DNA: TGTGCCAGCGGGGACAGGGTAAACACCGGGGAGCTGTTTTTT

size: .
D: .
V: TRBV10-3
J: TRBJ2-7
CDR3: CAIRAQQGYEQYF
DNA: TGTGCCATCAGGGCACAACAGGGCTACGAGCAGTACTTC

size: .
D: TRBD2
V: TRBV20-1
J: TRBJ2-7
CDR3: CSAAGGSGRAGYEQYF
DNA: TGCAGTGCTGCCGGGGGAAGCGGGAGGGCCGGCTACGAGCAGTACTTC

size: .
D: TRBD2
V: TRBV5-1
J: TRBJ2-5
CDR3: CASSFIFGGGQETQYF
DNA: TGCGCCAGCAGCTTTATCTTCGGGGGGGGGCAAGAGACCCAGTACTTC

size: .
D: .
V: TRBV28
J: TRBJ1-5
CDR3: CASGKGYSNQPQHF
DNA: TGTGCCAGCGGGAAGGGATATAGCAATCAGCCCCAGCATTTT

size: few
D: .
V: TRBV6-5
J: TRBJ2-6
CDR3: CASSSPISGANVLTF
DNA: TGTGCCAGCAGTTCCCCCATTTCTGGGGCCAACGTCCTGACTTTC

size: many
D: TRBD2
V: TRBV12-3/TRBV12-4
J: TRBJ2-1
CDR3: CASRLTSASYNEQFF
DNA: TGTGCCAGCAGACTGACTAGCGCATCCTACAATGAGCAGTTCTTC

size: few
D: TRBD2
V: TRBV10-3
J: TRBJ2-7
CDR3: CAISESTSGLSSYEQYF
DNA: TGTGCCATCAGTGAGTCGACTAGCGGGCTAAGCTCCTACGAGCAGTACTTC

size: few
D: TRBD1
V: TRBV15
J: TRBJ1-1
CDR3: CAASRGTGGDLDPGVF
DNA: TGTGCCGCCAGCAGAGGGACAGGAGGGGACCTGGATCCTGGGGTCTTT

size: many
D: TRBD1
V: TRBV5-5
J: TRBJ1-2
CDR3: CASSSDRVLGYTF
DNA: TGTGCCAGCAGTTCTGACAGGGTTCTTGGCTACACCTTC

size: once
D: .
V: TRBV2
J: TRBJ2-7
CDR3: CASRAGQASKGQYF
DNA: TGTGCCAGCAGGGCGGGACAAGCGTCTAAAGGGCAGTACTTC

size: .
D: TRBD1
V: TRBV20-1
J: TRBJ2-2
CDR3: CSARTAGTGSTGELFF
DNA: TGCAGTGCTAGGACCGCCGGGACAGGGTCAACCGGGGAGCTGTTTTTT

size: .
D: TRBD2
V: TRBV29-1
J: TRBJ2-7
CDR3: CSVEHREGSYEQYF
DNA: TGCAGCGTTGAACATCGGGAGGGCTCCTACGAGCAGTACTTC

size: many
D: .
V: TRBV2
J: TRBJ2-7
CDR3: CASSPDHHYEQYF
DNA: TGTGCCAGCAGTCCGGACCACCACTACGAGCAGTACTTC

size: many
D: .
V: TRBV12-3/TRBV12-4
J: TRBJ2-7
CDR3: CASSLDAERLYEQYF
DNA: TGTGCCAGCAGTTTGGACGCAGAACGTCTCTACGAGCAGTACTTC

size: .
D: .
V: TRBV7-2
J: TRBJ2-3
CDR3: CASSLGDTDTQCF
DNA: TGTGCCAGCAGCTTAGGGGACACAGATACGCAGTGTTTT

size: many
D: TRBD1
V: TRBV7-9
J: TRBJ2-1
CDR3: CASSPSGGEQFF
DNA: TGTGCCAGCAGCCCCTCAGGGGGTGAGCAGTTCTTC

size: .
D: .
V: TRBV12-3/TRBV12-4
J: TRBJ1-5
CDR3: CASSSAAWQPQHF
DNA: TGTGCCAGCAGCAGTGCGGCGTGGCAGCCCCAGCATTTT

size: .
D: TRBD1
V: TRBV10-3
J: TRBJ2-1
CDR3: CAIRWGKQGNEQFF
DNA: TGTGCCATCCGGTGGGGAAAACAGGGGAATGAGCAGTTCTTC

size: .
D: .
V: TRBV20-1
J: TRBJ2-5
CDR3: CSVGDQSLRTQYF
DNA: TGCAGTGTTGGAGACCAATCCCTGAGGACCCAGTACTTC

size: many
D: .
V: TRBV19
J: TRBJ2-1
CDR3: CASSIDDGRSYSGAYNEQFF
DNA: TGTGCCAGTAGTATAGATGACGGACGAAGTTATAGCGGAGCCTACAATGAGCAGTTCTTC

size: .
D: .
V: TRBV6-6
J: TRBJ1-1
CDR3: CAAAHRREITEAFF
DNA: TGTGCCGCGGCACATCGGCGGGAGATCACTGAAGCTTTCTTT